Shown below are 5 T cell receptor beta chains from a single sample sequenced in a study of blood T cell repertoires in COVID-19. The method was immunoSEQ multiplex PCR; TCRdb's version includes in-frame clones alone and lacks a portion of them. The data show about 270,000 clones, 80% to 90% seen once. The sequenced sample was peripheral blood. These receptors all come from a woman aged 45-65 years who had recovered from COVID-19.

This rearrangement joins TRBV14 to TRBJ1-1, with 8 bases that match TRBD1. The V gene's germline CDR1 is SGHDN and CDR2 FVKESK. This CDR3 region has 17 residues. After removal of 0 bases from V and 1 base from J, the junction contained 7 bases not matched to a gene. CDR3: CASSQDIPGTGNTEAFF. The DNA of the CDR3 is TGTGCCAGCAGCCAAGATATACCGGGGACAGGGAACACTGAAGCTTTCTTT.

The chain links TRBV4-3 to TRBJ2-1; TRBD2 aligns across 14 bases. CDR3 length equals 16 residues. The germline V gene encodes CDR1 LGHNA and CDR2 YSLEER. J lost 9 bases, V lost 3 bases, and 7 bases had no gene match. The CDR3 nucleotides read TGCGCCAGCAGCCAGATGACTAGCGGGAGGGCAGGTGAGCAGTTCTTC. Amino acids: CASSQMTSGRAGEQFF.

This clone is a singleton in its sample. One end of the junction does not line up with germline, which may come from a read error. The CDR3 coding sequence is TGTACCAGCAGCCTACGACAGGGGGCTACTGAAGCTTTCTTT. Protein: CTSSLRQGATEAFF. The chain links TRBV28 to TRBJ1-1, with 10 bases aligning to TRBD1. The CDR3 consists of 14 residues. The V gene's germline CDR1 is MDHEN and CDR2 SYDVKM. The variable domain in full, completed from reference TRBV28 and TRBJ1-1, reads DVKVTQSSRYLVKRTGEKVFLECVQDMDHENMFWYRQDPGLGLRLIYFSYDVKMKEKGDIPEGYSVSREKKERFSLILESASTNQTSMYLCTSSLRQGATEAFFGQGTRLTVV.

The rearrangement uses TRBV5-8 and TRBJ2-3; TRBD2 agrees at 8 bases. CDR1 SGHTS and CDR2 YDEGEE come from the germline V gene. The V segment lost 1 base and the J segment 0 bases; nucleotides outside the gene matches: 1. CDR3 length equals 15 residues. CDR3 in amino acids: CASSLSSGSTDTQYF. For the CDR3, the DNA is TGTGCCAGCAGCTTGTCTAGCGGGAGCACAGATACGCAGTATTTT. Looking up the rest from reference TRBV5-8 and TRBJ2-3 gives the full variable domain: EAGVTQSPTHLIKTRGQQATLRCSPISGHTSVYWYQQALGLGLQFLLWYDEGEERNRGNFPPRFSGRQFPNYSSELNVNALELEDSALYLCASSLSSGSTDTQYFGPGTRLTVL.

This chain links TRBV7-9 with TRBJ2-5; 10 bases agree with TRBD1. CDR3 length: 16 amino acids. Germline V gene sequence: CDR1 SEHNR, CDR2 FQNEAQ (reference sequence). V lost 0 bases to trimming and J lost 4 bases; unmatched junction nucleotides: 5. The CDR3 DNA reads as TGTGCCAGCAGCTTAGCGACAGGGGGCTGGCGAGAGACCCAGTACTTC. Its protein is CASSLATGGWRETQYF.